This entry concerns a single TCR beta chain. This specimen belongs to a study of OX40 agonist ivuxolimab in advanced cancers. For the study at large: The study gave patients intravenous ivuxolimab at 0.01 to 10 mg/kg every 2 weeks. A partial response was reached by three patients: one with hepatocellular carcinoma and two with cutaneous melanoma.

CDR3 size: 16 residues. Looked up from germline, CDR1 is KGHSH and CDR2 is LQKENI. V was clipped by 6 bases and J by 2 bases; unmatched bases: 10. Profiling relied on immunoSEQ multiplex PCR, and the TCRdb table lists in-frame clones only, not all of them. The data show more than 100,000 clones, 80% to 90% seen once. Sequenced here: CD4+ or CD8+ T cells sorted from blood, sampled in a trial of the OX40 agonist ivuxolimab. The chain couples TRBV18 to TRBJ2-3; TRBD1 aligns across 8 bases. The sequence came from an adult with an advanced solid tumor such as melanoma, head and neck, liver or kidney cancer. The CDR3 DNA reads as TGTGCCAGCTCCTTAACTCGGACAGGGACCACAGATACGCAGTATTTT. Its protein is CASSLTRTGTTDTQYF.